This TCR beta chain was identified in a study of blood T cells in healthy people across ages. Broader study findings: Both naive CD4+ cell counts and diversity were greater in long-lived donors than in aged donors. Age brought a roughly linear fall in TCR beta diversity measured per million T cells. Naive T cell percentage and TCR beta diversity correlated strongly. PBMCs left unsorted prevented a conclusive naive versus antigen-experienced comparison.

As regards this clonotype: Its matching antigen is unknown. Its ends do not fully match the called genes, so a read error is possible.

The CDR3 has 17 residues. The germline CDR1 and CDR2 sequences are SGHAT and FQDESV (reference sequence). A second PCR of 7 to 11 cycles used a sample-barcoded 5' primer and a J-beta primer mix. TCRdb re-derived calls from the 5' RACE reads in MiXCR, one entry per CDR3 protein. Here the sample spans around 1,700,000 distinct CDR3 sequences, about 30% being singletons. The sample comprised blood. This clonotype originated in a woman between 25 and 40 years old in good health. The rearrangement uses TRBV11-1 and TRBJ2-4; 8 bases line up with TRBD2. Here the CDR3 reads CANSLENSGVVYNEQYF. The CDR3, as DNA: TGTGCCAACAGCTTAGAAAATAGCGGGGTGGTATACAATGAGCAGTACTTC.